This T cell receptor beta chain was identified in a study of vaccination and CD4 T cells after COVID-19. Study summary: Investigators stimulated cells with overlapping spike peptides drawn from SARS-CoV-2, HCoV-NL63, HCoV-OC43 and HCoV-229E.

This sample's treatment: 10-day PBMC culture with coronavirus spike peptide pools or control peptides (ViraFEST assay). Cultured CD4+ T-cell DNA underwent Oncomine TCR Beta short-read sequencing. TCRdb processed the PCR reads anew with MiXCR; each CDR3 protein has one entry. Among 8,800 or so distinct CDR3 sequences listed, under 65% were seen once. Concerning this clonotype: What it binds is unknown.

Findings and caveats of the study: Spike mono-reactivity was the property of 304 of 307 vaccine-specific clones in convalescent patients.

Unmatched junction bases numbered 9, after V lost 5 bases and J lost 15 bases. CDR3 size: 13 residues. CDR1 is KGHDR and CDR2 is SFDVKD in the germline V gene. This receptor was obtained from a human donor with COVID-19. The sample in question was cultured CD4+ T cells from blood, obtained after SARS-CoV-2 vaccination. The chain uses TRBV24-1 and TRBJ2-1; TRBD2 matches 10 bases. The CDR3 DNA follows: TGTGCCACCAGTGTGGCGAGCGGGGGGGAAGTGTTCTTC. Amino acid sequence: CATSVASGGEVFF.